This T cell receptor (beta chain) was profiled in a study of PD-L1 blockade in urothelial cancer. The CDR3 contains 16 residues. V lost 3 bases, J lost 2 bases, and 5 bases stayed unmatched. Germline loops: CDR1 SNHLY, CDR2 FYNNEI. Sequencing was performed with immunoSEQ multiplex PCR; in TCRdb, only in-frame clones are kept and a portion is missing. The data hold fewer than 50,000 clones, with approximately 90% observed a single time. V usage is TRBV2 and J usage is TRBJ2-1, with 9 nucleotides matching TRBD2. The sample in question was PBMCs, obtained around atezolizumab (anti-PD-L1) treatment. The clonotype comes from a man in his 60s with urothelial cancer. DNA of the CDR3: TGTGCCAGCAGTGATAGACCTAGCGGGGCCTACAATGAGCAGTTCTTC. Translation: CASSDRPSGAYNEQFF. Full variable domain (outside the CDR3, taken from reference TRBV2 and TRBJ2-1): EPEVTQTPSHQVTQMGQEVILRCVPISNHLYFYWYRQILGQKVEFLVSFYNNEISEKSEIFDDQFSVERPDGSNFTLKIRSTKLEDSAMYFCASSDRPSGAYNEQFFGPGTRLTVL.